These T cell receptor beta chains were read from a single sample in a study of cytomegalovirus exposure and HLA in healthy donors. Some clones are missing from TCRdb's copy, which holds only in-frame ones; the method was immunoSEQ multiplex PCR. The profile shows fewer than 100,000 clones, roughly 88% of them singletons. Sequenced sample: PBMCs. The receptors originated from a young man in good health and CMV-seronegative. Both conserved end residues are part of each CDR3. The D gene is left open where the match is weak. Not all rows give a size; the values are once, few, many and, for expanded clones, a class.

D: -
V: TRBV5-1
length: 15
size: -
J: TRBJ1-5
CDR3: CASSLQGGGNQPQHF
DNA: TGCGCCAGCAGCTTACAAGGGGGGGGCAATCAGCCCCAGCATTTT

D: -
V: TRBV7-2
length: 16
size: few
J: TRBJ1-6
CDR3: CASSLGQGAYNSPLHF
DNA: TGTGCCAGCAGCTTAGGTCAGGGTGCCTATAATTCACCCCTCCACTTT

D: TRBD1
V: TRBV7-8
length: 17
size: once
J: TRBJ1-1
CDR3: CASSLIAGTGGNTEAFF
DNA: TGTGCCAGCAGCTTAATTGCCGGGACAGGGGGAAATACTGAAGCTTTCTTT

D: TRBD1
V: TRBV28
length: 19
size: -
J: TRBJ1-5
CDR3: CASSLWETGEIGSNQPQHF
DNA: TGTGCCAGCAGTTTATGGGAGACAGGGGAAATTGGAAGCAATCAGCCCCAGCATTTT

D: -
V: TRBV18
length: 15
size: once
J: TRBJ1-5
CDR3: CASSLTRQTNQPQHF
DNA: TGTGCCAGCTCACTCACTCGACAGACAAATCAGCCCCAGCATTTT

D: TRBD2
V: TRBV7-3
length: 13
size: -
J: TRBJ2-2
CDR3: CASSLTSSGELFF
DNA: TGTGCCAGCAGCTTGACTAGCTCCGGGGAGCTGTTTTTT

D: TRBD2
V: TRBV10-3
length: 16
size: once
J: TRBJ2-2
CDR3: CAISESGTSVPGELFF
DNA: TGTGCCATCAGTGAGTCGGGGACTAGCGTACCCGGGGAGCTGTTTTTT

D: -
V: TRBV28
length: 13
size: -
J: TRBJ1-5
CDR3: CASGSGVPGPQHF
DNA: TGTGCCAGCGGCTCGGGAGTTCCGGGGCCCCAGCATTTT

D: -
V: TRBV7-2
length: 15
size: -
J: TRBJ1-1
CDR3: CASSLLSGLHDEAFF
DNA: TGTGCCAGCAGCTTATTGTCAGGGTTACATGATGAAGCTTTCTTT

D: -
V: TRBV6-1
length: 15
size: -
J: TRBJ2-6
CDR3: CASSESGSGANVLTF
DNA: TGTGCCAGCAGTGAATCGGGGTCCGGGGCCAACGTCCTGACTTTC

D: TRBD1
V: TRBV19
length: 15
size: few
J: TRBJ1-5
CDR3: CASTIDRVSNQPQHF
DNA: TGTGCCAGTACCATCGACAGGGTCAGCAATCAGCCCCAGCATTTT

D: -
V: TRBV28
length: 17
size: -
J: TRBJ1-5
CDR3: CASSLGWQGYSNQPQHF
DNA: TGTGCCAGCAGTCTCGGTTGGCAGGGTTATAGCAATCAGCCCCAGCATTTT

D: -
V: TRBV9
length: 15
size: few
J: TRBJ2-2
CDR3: CASSPRTENTGELFF
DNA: TGTGCCAGCAGCCCACGGACAGAGAACACCGGGGAGCTGTTTTTT

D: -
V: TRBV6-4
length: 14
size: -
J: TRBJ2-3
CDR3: CASSDSVGADTQYF
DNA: TGTGCCAGCAGTGACTCAGTAGGGGCAGATACGCAGTATTTT

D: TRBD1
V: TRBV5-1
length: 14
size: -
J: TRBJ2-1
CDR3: CASSSRTGNDEQFF
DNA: TGCGCCAGCAGCTCTAGGACAGGGAATGATGAGCAGTTCTTC

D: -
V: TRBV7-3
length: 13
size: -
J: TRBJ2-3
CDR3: CASSLAAGDTQYF
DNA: TGTGCCAGCAGCTTGGCAGCGGGAGATACGCAGTATTTT

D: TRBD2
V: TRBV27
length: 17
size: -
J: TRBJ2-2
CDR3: CASSPRTSGVNTGELFF
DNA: TGTGCCAGCAGTCCCAGGACTAGCGGGGTGAACACCGGGGAGCTGTTTTTT

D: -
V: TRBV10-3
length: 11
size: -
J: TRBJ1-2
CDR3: CASRQEAGYTF
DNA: TGTGCCTCACGACAGGAGGCTGGCTACACCTTC

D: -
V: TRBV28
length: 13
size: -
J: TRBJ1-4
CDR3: CASSLGGNEKLFF
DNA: TGTGCCAGCAGTTTAGGGGGGAATGAAAAACTGTTTTTT

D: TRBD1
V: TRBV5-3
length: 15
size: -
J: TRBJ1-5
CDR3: CARSRGTGGNQPQHF
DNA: TGTGCCAGAAGCCGAGGGACAGGGGGAAATCAGCCCCAGCATTTT

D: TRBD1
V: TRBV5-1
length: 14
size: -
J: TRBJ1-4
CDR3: CASSWTGQNEKLFF
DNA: TGCGCCAGCAGCTGGACAGGGCAAAATGAAAAACTGTTTTTT

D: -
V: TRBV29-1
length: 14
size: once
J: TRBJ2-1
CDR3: CSVGEVGKGNEQFF
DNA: TGCAGCGTTGGAGAAGTGGGAAAGGGGAATGAGCAGTTCTTC

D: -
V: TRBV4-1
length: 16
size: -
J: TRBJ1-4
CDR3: CASSQGWGRGNEKLFF
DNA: TGCGCCAGCAGCCAAGGGTGGGGCAGGGGCAATGAAAAACTGTTTTTT

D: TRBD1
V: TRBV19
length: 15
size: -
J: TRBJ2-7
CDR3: CASSPNLINRGEQYF
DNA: TGTGCCAGTAGCCCTAACCTCATAAACAGGGGAGAGCAGTACTTC

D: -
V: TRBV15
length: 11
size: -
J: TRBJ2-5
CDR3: CATSTQETQYF
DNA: TGTGCCACCAGCACACAAGAGACCCAGTACTTC

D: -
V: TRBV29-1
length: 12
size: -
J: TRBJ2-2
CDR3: CSARGRTGELFF
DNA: TGCAGCGCGCGGGGACGGACCGGGGAGCTGTTTTTT

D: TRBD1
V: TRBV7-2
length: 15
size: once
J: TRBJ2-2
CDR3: CASSLTQGYPGELFF
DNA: TGTGCCAGCAGCTTGACACAGGGGTATCCCGGGGAGCTGTTTTTT

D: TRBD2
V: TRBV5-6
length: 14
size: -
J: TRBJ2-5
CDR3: CASSLAGGKETQYF
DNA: TGTGCCAGCAGCTTAGCCGGGGGGAAAGAGACCCAGTACTTC

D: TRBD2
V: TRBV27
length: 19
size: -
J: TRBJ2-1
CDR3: CASSPAGTVGLAGVNEQFF
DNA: TGTGCCAGCAGTCCAGCCGGGACAGTCGGACTAGCGGGAGTGAATGAGCAGTTCTTC

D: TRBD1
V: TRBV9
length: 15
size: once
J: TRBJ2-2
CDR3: CASSPRGQGDGELFF
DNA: TGTGCCAGCAGCCCCCGGGGACAGGGGGACGGGGAGCTGTTTTTT

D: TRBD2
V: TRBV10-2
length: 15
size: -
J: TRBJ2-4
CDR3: CASSKGLAGTNIQYF
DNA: TGCGCCAGCAGTAAGGGACTAGCGGGGACAAACATTCAGTACTTC

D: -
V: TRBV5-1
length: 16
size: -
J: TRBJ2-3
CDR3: CASSLVPGDGTDTQYF
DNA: TGCGCCAGCAGCTTGGTGCCAGGGGATGGCACAGATACGCAGTATTTT

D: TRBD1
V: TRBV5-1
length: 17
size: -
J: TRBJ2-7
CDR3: CASSLVGTGAPRDEQYF
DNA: TGCGCCAGCAGCTTGGTCGGGACAGGGGCTCCGAGGGACGAGCAGTACTTC

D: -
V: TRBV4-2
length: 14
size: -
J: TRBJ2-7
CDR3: CASSLGDPSYEQYF
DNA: TGTGCCAGCAGCTTAGGAGACCCTTCCTACGAGCAGTACTTC

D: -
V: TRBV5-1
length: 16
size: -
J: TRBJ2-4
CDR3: CASSLGPVTVKNIQYF
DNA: TGCGCCAGCAGCTTGGGTCCGGTCACGGTCAAAAACATTCAGTACTTC

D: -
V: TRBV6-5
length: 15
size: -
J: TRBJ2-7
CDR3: CASRIRQGTSYEQYF
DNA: TGTGCCAGCAGGATCCGCCAAGGGACATCCTACGAGCAGTACTTC

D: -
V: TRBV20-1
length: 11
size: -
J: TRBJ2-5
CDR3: CSVRLRETQYF
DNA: TGCAGTGTTCGACTAAGGGAGACCCAGTACTTC

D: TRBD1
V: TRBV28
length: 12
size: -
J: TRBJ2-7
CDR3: CASSGTDYEQYF
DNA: TGTGCCAGCAGCGGGACAGACTACGAGCAGTACTTC

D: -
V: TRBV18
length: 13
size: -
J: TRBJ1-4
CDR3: CASLEGTGEKLFF
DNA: TGTGCCAGCCTCGAGGGTACTGGTGAAAAACTGTTTTTT

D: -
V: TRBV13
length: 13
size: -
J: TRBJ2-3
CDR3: CASSLPGTDTQYF
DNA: TGTGCCAGCAGCCTACCGGGCACAGATACGCAGTATTTT

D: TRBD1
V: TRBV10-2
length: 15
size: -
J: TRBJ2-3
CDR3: CASSPGTGATDTQYF
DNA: TGCGCCAGCAGTCCCGGGACAGGGGCCACAGATACGCAGTATTTT

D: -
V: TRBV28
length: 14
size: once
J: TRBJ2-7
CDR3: CASRTPSILNEQYF
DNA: TGTGCCAGCAGGACCCCTAGTATTCTTAACGAGCAGTACTTC

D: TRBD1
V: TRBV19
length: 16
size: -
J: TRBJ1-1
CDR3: CASRISDRGLGNEAFF
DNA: TGTGCCAGTAGGATCTCCGACAGGGGGCTTGGGAATGAAGCTTTCTTT

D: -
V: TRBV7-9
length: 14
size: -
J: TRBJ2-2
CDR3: CASSLLGRIGELFF
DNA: TGTGCCAGCAGCTTACTAGGCCGAATCGGGGAGCTGTTTTTT

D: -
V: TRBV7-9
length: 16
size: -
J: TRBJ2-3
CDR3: CASSFRRGFSTDTQYF
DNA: TGTGCCAGCAGCTTCAGGAGGGGATTTAGCACAGATACGCAGTATTTT